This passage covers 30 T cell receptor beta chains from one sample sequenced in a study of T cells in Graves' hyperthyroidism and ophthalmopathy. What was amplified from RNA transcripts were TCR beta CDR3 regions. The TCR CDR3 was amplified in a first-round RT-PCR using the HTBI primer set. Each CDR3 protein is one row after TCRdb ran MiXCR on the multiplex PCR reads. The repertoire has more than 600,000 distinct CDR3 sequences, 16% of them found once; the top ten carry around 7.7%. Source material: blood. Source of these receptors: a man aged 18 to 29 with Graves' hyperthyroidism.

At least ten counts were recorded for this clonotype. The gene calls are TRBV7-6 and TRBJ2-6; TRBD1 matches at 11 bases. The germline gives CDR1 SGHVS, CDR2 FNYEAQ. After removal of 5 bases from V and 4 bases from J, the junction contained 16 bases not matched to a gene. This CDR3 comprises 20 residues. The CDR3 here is CASSPNFSGTGGAGANVLTF. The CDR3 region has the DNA TGTGCCAGCAGCCCAAACTTTAGCGGGACAGGGGGAGCCGGGGCCAACGTCCTGACTTTC.

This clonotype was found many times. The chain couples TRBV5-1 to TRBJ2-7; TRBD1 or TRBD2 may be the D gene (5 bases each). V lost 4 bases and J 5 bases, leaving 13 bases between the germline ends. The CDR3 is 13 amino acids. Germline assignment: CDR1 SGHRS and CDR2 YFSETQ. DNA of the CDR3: TGCGCCAGCAGCCCCCGGGGACCGGACGAGCAGTACTTC. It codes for CASSPRGPDEQYF.

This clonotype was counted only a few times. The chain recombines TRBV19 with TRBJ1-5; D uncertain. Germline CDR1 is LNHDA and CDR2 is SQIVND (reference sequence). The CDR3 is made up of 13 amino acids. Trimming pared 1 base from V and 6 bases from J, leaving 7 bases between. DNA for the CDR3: TGTGCCAGTAGTATAGGGTTCGGTCAGCCCCAGCATTTT. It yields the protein CASSIGFGQPQHF.

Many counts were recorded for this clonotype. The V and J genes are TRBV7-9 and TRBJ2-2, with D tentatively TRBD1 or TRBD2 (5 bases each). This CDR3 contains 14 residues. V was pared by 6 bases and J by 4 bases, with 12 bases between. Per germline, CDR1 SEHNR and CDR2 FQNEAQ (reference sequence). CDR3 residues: CASRPGASTGELFF. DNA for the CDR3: TGTGCCAGCAGACCCGGGGCAAGCACCGGGGAGCTGTTTTTT.

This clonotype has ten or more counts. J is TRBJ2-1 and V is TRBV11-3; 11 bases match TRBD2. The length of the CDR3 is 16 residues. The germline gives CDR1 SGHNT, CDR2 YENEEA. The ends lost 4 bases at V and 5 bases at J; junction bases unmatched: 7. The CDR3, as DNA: TGTGCCAGCAGCTCCCTACTAGCGGGAGCGGACAATGAGCAGTTCTTC. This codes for CASSSLLAGADNEQFF.

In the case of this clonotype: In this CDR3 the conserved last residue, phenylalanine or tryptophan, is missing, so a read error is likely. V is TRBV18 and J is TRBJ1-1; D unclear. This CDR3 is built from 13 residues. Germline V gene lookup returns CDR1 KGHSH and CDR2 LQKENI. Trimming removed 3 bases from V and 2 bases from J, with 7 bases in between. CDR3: CASSPQGNTEAFL. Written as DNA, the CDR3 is TGTGCCAGCTCACCTCAAGGAAACACTGAAGCTTTCCTT.

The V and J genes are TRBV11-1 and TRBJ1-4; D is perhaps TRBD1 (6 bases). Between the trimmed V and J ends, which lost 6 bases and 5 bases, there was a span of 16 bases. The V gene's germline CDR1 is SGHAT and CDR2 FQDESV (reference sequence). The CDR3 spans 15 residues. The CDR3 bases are TGTGCCAGCAGTTTTGGGGGCGAAGAAAATGAAAAACTGTTTTTT. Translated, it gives CASSFGGEENEKLFF.

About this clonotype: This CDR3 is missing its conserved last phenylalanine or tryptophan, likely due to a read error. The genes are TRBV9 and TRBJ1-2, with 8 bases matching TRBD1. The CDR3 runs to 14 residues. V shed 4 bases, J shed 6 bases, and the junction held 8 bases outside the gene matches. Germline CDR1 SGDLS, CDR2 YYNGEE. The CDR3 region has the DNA TGTGCCAGCAGCCCTGTCCGGACAGGGAATGGCTACACCCTC. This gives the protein CASSPVRTGNGYTL.

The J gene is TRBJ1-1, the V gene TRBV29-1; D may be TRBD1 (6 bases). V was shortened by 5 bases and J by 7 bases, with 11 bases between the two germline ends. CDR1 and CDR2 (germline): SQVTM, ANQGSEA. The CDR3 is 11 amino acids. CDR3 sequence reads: CSVPRGGEAFF. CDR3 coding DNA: TGCAGCGTTCCCAGGGGTGGTGAAGCTTTCTTT.

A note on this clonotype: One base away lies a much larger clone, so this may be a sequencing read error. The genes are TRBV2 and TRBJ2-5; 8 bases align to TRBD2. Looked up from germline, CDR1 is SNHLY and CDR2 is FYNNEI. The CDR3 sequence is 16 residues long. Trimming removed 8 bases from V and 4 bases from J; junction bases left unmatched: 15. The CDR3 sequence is CASGDTGFGRGETQYF. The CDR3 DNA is TGTGCCAGCGGAGACACCGGGTTCGGGAGGGGAGAGACCCAGTACTTC.

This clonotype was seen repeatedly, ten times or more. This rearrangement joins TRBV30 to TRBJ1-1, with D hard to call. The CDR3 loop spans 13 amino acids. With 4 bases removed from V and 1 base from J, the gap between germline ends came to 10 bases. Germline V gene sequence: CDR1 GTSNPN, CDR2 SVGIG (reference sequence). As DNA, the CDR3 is TGTGCCTGGAACCCAAAAGGGAACACTGAAGCTTTCTTT. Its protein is CAWNPKGNTEAFF.

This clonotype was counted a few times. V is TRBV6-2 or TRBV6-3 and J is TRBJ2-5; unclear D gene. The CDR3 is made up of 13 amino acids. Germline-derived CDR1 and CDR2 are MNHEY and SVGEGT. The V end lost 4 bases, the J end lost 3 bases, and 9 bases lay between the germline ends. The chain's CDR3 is CASSWGREETQYF. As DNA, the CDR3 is TGTGCCAGCAGTTGGGGTAGGGAAGAGACCCAGTACTTC.

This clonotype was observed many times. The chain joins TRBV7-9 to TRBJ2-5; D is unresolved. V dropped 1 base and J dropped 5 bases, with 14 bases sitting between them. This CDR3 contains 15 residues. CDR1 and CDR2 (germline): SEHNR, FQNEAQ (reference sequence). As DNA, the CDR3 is TGTGCCAGCAGCTTAGGGTTTCATACCGGGGAGACCCAGTACTTC. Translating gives CASSLGFHTGETQYF.

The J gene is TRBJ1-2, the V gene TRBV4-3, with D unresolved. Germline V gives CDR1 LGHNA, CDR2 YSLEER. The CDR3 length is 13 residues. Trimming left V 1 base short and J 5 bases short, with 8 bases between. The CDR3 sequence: CASSQGVSYGYTF. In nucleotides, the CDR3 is TGCGCCAGCAGCCAAGGGGTGTCATATGGCTACACCTTC.

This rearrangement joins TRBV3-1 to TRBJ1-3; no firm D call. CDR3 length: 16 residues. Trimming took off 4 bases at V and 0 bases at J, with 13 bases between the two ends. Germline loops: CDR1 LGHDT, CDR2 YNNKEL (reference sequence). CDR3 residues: CASSRSGAVSGNTIYF. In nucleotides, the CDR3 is TGTGCCAGCAGCCGATCCGGCGCAGTCTCTGGAAACACCATATATTTT.

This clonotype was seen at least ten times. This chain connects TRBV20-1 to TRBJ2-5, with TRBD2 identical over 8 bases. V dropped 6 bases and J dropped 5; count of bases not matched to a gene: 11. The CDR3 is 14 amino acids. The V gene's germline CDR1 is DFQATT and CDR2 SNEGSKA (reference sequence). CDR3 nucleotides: TGCAGTGCGCGGGGGGCTAGCGATTGGGAGACCCAGTACTTC. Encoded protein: CSARGASDWETQYF.

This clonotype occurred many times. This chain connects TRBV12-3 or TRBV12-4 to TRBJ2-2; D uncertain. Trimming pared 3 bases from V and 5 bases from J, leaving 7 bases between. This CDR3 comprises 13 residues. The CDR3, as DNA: TGTGCCAGCAGTTTTTCCGTAACCGGGGAGCTGTTTTTT. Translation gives CASSFSVTGELFF.

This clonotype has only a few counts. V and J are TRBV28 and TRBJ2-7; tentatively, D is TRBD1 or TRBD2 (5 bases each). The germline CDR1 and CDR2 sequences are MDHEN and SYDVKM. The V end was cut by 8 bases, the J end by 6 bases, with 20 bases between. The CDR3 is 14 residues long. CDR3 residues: CASHPGQAKGEQYF. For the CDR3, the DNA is TGTGCCAGCCATCCGGGGCAGGCAAAGGGCGAGCAGTACTTC.

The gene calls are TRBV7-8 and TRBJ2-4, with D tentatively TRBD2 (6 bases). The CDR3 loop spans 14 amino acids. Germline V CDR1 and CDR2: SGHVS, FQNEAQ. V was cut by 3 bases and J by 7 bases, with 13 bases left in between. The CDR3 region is CASSLGLPGNIQYF. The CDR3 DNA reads TGTGCCAGCAGCTTGGGACTTCCCGGGAACATTCAGTACTTC.

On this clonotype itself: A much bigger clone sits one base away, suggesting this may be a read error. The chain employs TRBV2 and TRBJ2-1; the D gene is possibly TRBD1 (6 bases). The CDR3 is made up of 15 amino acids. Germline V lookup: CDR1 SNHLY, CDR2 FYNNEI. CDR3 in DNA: TGTGCCAGCAAGGGTAGTGGGGGCCCGTACAATGAGCAGCTCTTC. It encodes CASKGSGGPYNEQLF.

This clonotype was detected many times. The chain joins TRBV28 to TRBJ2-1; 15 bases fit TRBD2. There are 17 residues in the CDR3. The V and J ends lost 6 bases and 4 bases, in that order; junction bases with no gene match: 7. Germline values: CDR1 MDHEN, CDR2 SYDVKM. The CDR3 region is CASSYSGLAGGYNEQFF. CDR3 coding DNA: TGTGCCAGCAGCTACTCCGGACTAGCGGGAGGGTACAATGAGCAGTTCTTC.

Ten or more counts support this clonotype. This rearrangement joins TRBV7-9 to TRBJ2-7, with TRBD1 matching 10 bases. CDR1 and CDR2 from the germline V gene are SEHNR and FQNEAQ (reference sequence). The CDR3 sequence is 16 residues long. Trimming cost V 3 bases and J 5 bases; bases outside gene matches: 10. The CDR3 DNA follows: TGTGCCAGCAGCTTCCAGACCCCCGGGACAGGGGACGAGCAGTACTTC. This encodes CASSFQTPGTGDEQYF.

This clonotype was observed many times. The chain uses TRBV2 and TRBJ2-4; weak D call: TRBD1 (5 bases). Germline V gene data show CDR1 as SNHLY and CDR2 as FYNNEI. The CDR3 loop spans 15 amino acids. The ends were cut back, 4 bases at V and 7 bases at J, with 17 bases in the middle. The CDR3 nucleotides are TGTGCCAGCAGTGGGAACAGGCTACGAGGTAACATTCAGTACTTC. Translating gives CASSGNRLRGNIQYF.

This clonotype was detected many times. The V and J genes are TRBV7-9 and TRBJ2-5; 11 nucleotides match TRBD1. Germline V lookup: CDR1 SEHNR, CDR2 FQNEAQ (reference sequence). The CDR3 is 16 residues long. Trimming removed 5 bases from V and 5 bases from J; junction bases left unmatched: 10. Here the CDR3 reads CASSHPLRDRGETQYF. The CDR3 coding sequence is TGTGCCAGCAGCCACCCGCTCCGGGACAGGGGGGAGACCCAGTACTTC. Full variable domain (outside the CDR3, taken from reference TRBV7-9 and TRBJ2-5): DTGVSQNPRHKITKRGQNVTFRCDPISEHNRLYWYRQTLGQGPEFLTYFQNEAQLEKSRLLSDRFSAERPKGSFSTLEIQRTEQGDSAMYLCASSHPLRDRGETQYFGPGTRLLVL.

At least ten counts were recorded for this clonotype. The CDR3 region is CASSLIAGNEQFF. CDR3 DNA sequence: TGTGCCAGCAGCTTAATCGCGGGGAATGAGCAGTTCTTC. The chain uses TRBV7-3 and TRBJ2-1, with a tentative D call TRBD2 (6 bases). This CDR3 is 13 amino acids long. V lost 1 base, J lost 7 bases, and 8 bases lay in between. CDR1 SGHTA and CDR2 FQGTGA come from the germline V gene.

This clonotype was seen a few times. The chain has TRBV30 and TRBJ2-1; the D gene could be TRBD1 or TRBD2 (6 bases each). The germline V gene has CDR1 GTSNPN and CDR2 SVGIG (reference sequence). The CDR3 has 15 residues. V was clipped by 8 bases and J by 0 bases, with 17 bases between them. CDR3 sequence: CAGGRGSSSYNEQFF. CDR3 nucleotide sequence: TGTGCCGGGGGGCGGGGATCAAGCTCCTACAATGAGCAGTTCTTC.

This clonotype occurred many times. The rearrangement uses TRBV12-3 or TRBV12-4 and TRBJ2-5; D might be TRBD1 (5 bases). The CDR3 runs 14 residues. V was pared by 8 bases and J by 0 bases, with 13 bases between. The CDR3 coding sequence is TGTGCCAGCTCACAAGGACACAACCAAGAGACCCAGTACTTC. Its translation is CASSQGHNQETQYF.

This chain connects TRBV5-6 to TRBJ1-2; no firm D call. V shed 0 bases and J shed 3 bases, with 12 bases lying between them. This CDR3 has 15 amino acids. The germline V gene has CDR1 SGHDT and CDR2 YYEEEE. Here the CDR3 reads CASSLAGQADYGYTF. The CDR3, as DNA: TGTGCCAGCAGCTTGGCCGGGCAGGCTGACTATGGCTACACCTTC.

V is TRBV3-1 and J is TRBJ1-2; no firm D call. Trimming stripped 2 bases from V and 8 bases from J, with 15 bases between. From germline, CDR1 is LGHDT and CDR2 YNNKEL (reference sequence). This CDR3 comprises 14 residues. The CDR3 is CASSQNSGFGGYTF. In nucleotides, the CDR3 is TGTGCCAGCAGCCAAAATTCGGGGTTTGGGGGCTACACCTTC.

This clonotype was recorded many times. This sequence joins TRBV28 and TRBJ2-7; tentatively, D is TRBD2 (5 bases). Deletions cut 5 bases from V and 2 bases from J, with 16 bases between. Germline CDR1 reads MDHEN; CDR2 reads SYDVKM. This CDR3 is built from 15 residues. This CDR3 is CASSPRVRVAYEQYF. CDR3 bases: TGTGCCAGCAGTCCCCGGGTGAGGGTGGCCTACGAGCAGTACTTC.